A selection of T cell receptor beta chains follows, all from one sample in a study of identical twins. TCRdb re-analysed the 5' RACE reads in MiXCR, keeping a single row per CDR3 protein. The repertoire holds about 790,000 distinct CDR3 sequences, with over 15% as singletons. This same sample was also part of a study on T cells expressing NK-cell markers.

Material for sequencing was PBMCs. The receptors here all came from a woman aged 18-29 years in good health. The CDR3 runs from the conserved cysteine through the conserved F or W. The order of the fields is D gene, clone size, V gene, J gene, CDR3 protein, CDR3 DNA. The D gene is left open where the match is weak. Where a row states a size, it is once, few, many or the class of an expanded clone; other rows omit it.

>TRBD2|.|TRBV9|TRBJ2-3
CASSDPSGGSTDTQYF
TGTGCCAGCAGCGACCCTAGCGGGGGGTCCACAGATACGCAGTATTTT
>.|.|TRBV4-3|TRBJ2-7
CASSQDSTVYEQYF
TGCGCCAGCAGCCAAGATTCGACAGTTTACGAGCAGTACTTC
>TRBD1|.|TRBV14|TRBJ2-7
CASSRYPDRGSDEQYF
TGTGCCAGCAGCCGCTACCCGGACAGGGGAAGCGACGAGCAGTACTTC
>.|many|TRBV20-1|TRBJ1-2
CSARGGNYGYTF
TGCAGTGCTAGAGGGGGGAACTATGGCTACACCTTC
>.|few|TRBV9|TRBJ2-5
CASSVGVGAKETQYF
TGTGCCAGCAGCGTTGGGGTGGGTGCAAAAGAGACCCAGTACTTC
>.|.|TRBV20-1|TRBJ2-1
CSYDTYNEQFF
TGCAGCTATGACACATACAATGAGCAGTTCTTC
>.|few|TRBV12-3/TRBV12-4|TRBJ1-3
CASIKRELAGNTIYF
TGTGCCAGCATAAAAAGGGAGTTAGCCGGAAACACCATATATTTT
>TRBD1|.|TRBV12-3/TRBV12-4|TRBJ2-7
CASRQTGGKGEQYF
TGTGCCAGCAGACAGACAGGGGGGAAGGGCGAGCAGTACTTC
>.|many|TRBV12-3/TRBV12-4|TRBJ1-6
CASSYDPGQSNSPLHF
TGTGCCAGCAGTTACGACCCCGGACAGTCGAATTCACCCCTCCACTTT
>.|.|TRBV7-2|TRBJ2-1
CASSPGRGRSGEQFF
TGTGCCAGCAGCCCAGGGCGGGGAAGGTCGGGTGAGCAGTTCTTC
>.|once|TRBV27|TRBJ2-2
CASNEGSHTGELFF
TGTGCCAGCAACGAGGGTAGTCACACCGGGGAGCTGTTTTTT
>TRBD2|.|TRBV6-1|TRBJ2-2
CASRYSGWDTGELFF
TGTGCCTCCCGATATAGCGGGTGGGACACCGGGGAGCTGTTTTTT
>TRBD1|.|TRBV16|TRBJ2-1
CASSPRTGRFYNEQFF
TGTGCCAGCAGCCCCCGGACAGGGAGATTTTACAATGAGCAGTTCTTC
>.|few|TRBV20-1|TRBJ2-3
CCARDLGGRGSTDTQYF
TGCTGTGCTAGAGATCTCGGCGGTCGCGGTAGCACAGATACGCAGTATTTT
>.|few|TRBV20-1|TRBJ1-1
CSARDGQLNTEAFF
TGCAGTGCTAGAGATGGCCAGCTAAACACTGAAGCTTTCTTT
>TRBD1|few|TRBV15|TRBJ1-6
CATGRTGRNSPLHF
TGTGCCACCGGAAGGACAGGAAGGAATTCACCCCTCCACTTT
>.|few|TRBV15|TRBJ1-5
CATSRELIDQPQHF
TGTGCCACCAGCAGAGAGCTCATTGATCAGCCCCAGCATTTT
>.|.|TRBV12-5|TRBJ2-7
CASGFSEYEQYF
TGTGCTAGTGGTTTCTCAGAATACGAGCAGTACTTC
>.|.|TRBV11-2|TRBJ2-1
CASSLDYLPPYNEQFF
TGTGCCAGCAGCTTGGACTACCTCCCCCCGTACAATGAGCAGTTCTTC
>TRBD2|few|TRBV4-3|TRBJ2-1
CASSQEPGTSGNEQFF
TGCGCCAGCAGCCAAGAACCCGGGACTAGCGGCAATGAGCAGTTCTTC
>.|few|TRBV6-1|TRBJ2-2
CASNGDRSTGELFF
TGTGCCAGCAACGGGGATCGTTCGACCGGGGAGCTGTTTTTT
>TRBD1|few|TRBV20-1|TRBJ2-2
CSAAGTANTGELFF
TGCAGTGCCGCCGGGACAGCGAACACCGGGGAGCTGTTTTTT
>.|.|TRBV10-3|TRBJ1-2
CAIRSYPGNTHGYTF
TGTGCCATCAGATCGTATCCAGGGAATACCCATGGCTACACCTTC
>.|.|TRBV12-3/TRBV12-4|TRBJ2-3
CASRVRKGTDTQYF
TGTGCCAGCAGGGTCAGAAAAGGCACAGATACGCAGTATTTT
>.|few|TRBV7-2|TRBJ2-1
CASSLASDYNEQFF
TGTGCCAGCAGCTTAGCTAGCGACTACAATGAGCAGTTCTTC
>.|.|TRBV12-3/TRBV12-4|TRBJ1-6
CASSFAPRGSYNSPLHF
TGTGCCAGCAGTTTTGCCCCGCGGGGTTCCTATAATTCACCCCTCCACTTT
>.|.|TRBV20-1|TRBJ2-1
CSAGAQREQFF
TGCAGTGCTGGGGCCCAGCGGGAGCAGTTCTTC
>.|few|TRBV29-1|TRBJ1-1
CSVDLGLNTEAFF
TGCAGCGTTGACCTTGGACTCAACACTGAAGCTTTCTTT
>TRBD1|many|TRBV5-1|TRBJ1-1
CASSYGQEGMIAFF
TGCGCCAGCAGCTACGGACAGGAGGGAATGATCGCTTTCTTT
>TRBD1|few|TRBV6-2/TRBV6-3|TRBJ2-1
CASSYWDSYNEQFF
TGTGCCAGCAGTTACTGGGACAGCTACAATGAGCAGTTCTTC
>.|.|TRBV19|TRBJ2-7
CASSISGWGEQYF
TGTGCCAGTAGTATCTCAGGCTGGGGCGAGCAGTACTTC
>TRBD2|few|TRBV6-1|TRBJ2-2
CASSSVAGGDNGELFF
TGTGCCAGCAGTAGCGTAGCGGGGGGCGATAACGGGGAGCTGTTTTTT
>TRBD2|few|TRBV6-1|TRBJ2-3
CASSALAGVGTQYF
TGTGCCAGCAGTGCACTAGCGGGGGTAGGAACGCAGTATTTT
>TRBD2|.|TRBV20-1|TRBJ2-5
CSARDVSGGNNKETQYF
TGCAGTGCTAGAGATGTTAGCGGGGGAAATAATAAAGAGACCCAGTACTTC
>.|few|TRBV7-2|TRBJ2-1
CASSPGPNSYNEQFF
TGTGCCAGCAGCCCGGGACCCAACTCCTACAATGAGCAGTTCTTC
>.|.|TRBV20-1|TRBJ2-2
CSVLGYNTGELFF
TGCAGTGTGTTAGGGTATAACACCGGGGAGCTGTTTTTT
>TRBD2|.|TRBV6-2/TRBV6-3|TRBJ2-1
CASSRLAGVMGEQFF
TGTGCCAGCAGCAGACTAGCGGGAGTAATGGGTGAGCAGTTCTTC
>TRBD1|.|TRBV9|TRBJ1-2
CASRDRVHGYTF
TGTGCCAGCCGCGACAGGGTTCATGGCTACACCTTC
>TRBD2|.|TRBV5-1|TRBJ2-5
CASSVNGGGETQYF
TGCGCCAGCAGCGTCAATGGGGGGGGAGAGACCCAGTACTTC
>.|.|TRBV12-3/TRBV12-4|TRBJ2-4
CASSPGTLNIQYF
TGTGCCAGCAGTCCCGGGACTTTAAACATTCAGTACTTC
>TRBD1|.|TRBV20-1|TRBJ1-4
CSARGTGPMKLFF
TGCAGTGCTAGAGGGACAGGGCCGATGAAACTGTTTTTT
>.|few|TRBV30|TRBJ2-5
CAWGKPGTQYF
TGTGCCTGGGGAAAACCAGGGACCCAGTACTTC
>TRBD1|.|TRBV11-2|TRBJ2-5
CASSLEAGTDRETQYF
TGTGCCAGCAGTCTTGAGGCCGGGACAGACCGTGAGACCCAGTACTTC